Following are 8 T cell receptor beta chains from one sample sequenced in a study of patients and donors after allogeneic stem cell transplantation. TCRdb ran MiXCR on the RT-PCR reads and lists one entry per CDR3 protein. This table holds around 82,000 distinct CDR3 sequences, 5% found once. Sequenced material: blood, either unsorted or a sorted T cell fraction (not recorded which). The receptors shown here come from a human donor who was either an allogeneic HSCT recipient or a stem cell or donor lymphocyte infusion donor (not recorded which). It is not recorded whose cells these are; they may come from a transplant donor.

This clonotype was detected once. The chain employs TRBV20-1 and TRBJ2-5; D gene uncertain. The V gene lost 3 bases and the J gene lost 2 bases, with 10 bases spanning the gap. Germline V gene lookup returns CDR1 DFQATT and CDR2 SNEGSKA (reference sequence). This CDR3 is 13 amino acids long. The CDR3 nucleotides read TGCAGTGCTAGGGCAGTGGTGCAAGAGACCCAGTACTTC. It translates to CSARAVVQETQYF.

This clonotype was counted at least ten times. V usage is TRBV4-2 and J usage is TRBJ2-1; D unclear. Trimming took off 0 bases at V and 4 bases at J, with 4 bases between the two ends. The CDR3 totals 13 residues. Germline CDR1 LGHNA, CDR2 YNFKEQ. The CDR3 bases are TGTGCCAGCAGCCAAGACGTATACAATGAGCAGTTCTTC. Amino acid sequence: CASSQDVYNEQFF.

Only a few counts were recorded for this clonotype. The rearrangement uses TRBV5-4 and TRBJ1-1; 9 nucleotides line up with TRBD1. This CDR3 is 15 amino acids long. Looked up from germline, CDR1 is SGHNT and CDR2 is YYREEE (reference sequence). Unmatched junction bases numbered 9, after V lost 4 bases and J lost 5 bases. The CDR3 protein is CASSPPGTGLTEAFF. The DNA of the CDR3 is TGTGCCAGCAGCCCGCCCGGGACAGGGCTGACTGAAGCTTTCTTT.

This clonotype was recorded many times. This chain connects TRBV7-3 to TRBJ2-3; 10 bases fit TRBD2. The CDR3 has 16 amino acids. V lost 5 bases to trimming and J lost 0 bases; unmatched junction nucleotides: 5. Germline V gene data show CDR1 as SGHTA and CDR2 as FQGTGA. The CDR3 DNA reads as TGTGCCAGCAGCCTAGGACTAGCGGCTAGCACAGATACGCAGTATTTT. Encoded protein: CASSLGLAASTDTQYF.

This clonotype was seen at least ten times. The V call is TRBV4-2, the J call TRBJ2-4; D gene uncertain. V lost 2 bases to trimming and J lost 8 bases, with 7 bases between them. The CDR3 extends over 12 amino acids. Germline CDR1 LGHNA, CDR2 YNFKEQ. The CDR3 protein is CASSQKGDIQYF. In DNA form, the CDR3 reads TGTGCCAGCAGCCAAAAGGGTGACATTCAGTACTTC.

J is TRBJ2-3 and V is TRBV19, with D possibly being TRBD1 (6 bases). Germline V gives CDR1 LNHDA, CDR2 SQIVND (reference sequence). CDR3 length: 15 residues. V lost 2 bases to trimming and J lost 8 bases, with 17 bases between them. The CDR3 DNA reads as TGTGCCAGTAGTATACAGGGGCTCGAGTCAGGTACGCAGTATTTT. This encodes CASSIQGLESGTQYF.

This clonotype was detected many times. V and J are TRBV5-1 and TRBJ1-1; no clear D. From germline, CDR1 is SGHRS and CDR2 YFSETQ. The CDR3 runs 15 residues. The ends were cut back, 1 base at V and 4 bases at J, with 14 bases in the middle. The CDR3 protein is CASSLRAGAPTEAFF. In DNA form, the CDR3 reads TGCGCCAGCAGCTTGAGGGCCGGTGCGCCCACTGAAGCTTTCTTT.

In this sample, this clonotype turned up many times. The chain is built from TRBV5-1 and TRBJ1-4; D is perhaps TRBD1 (5 bases). Looked up from germline, CDR1 is SGHRS and CDR2 is YFSETQ. CDR3 size: 15 residues. V was pared by 3 bases and J by 3 bases, with 12 bases between. The CDR3: CASSSGHGANEKLFF. CDR3 coding DNA: TGCGCCAGCAGCTCCGGACATGGGGCTAATGAAAAACTGTTTTTT. Drawing the rest from reference TRBV5-1 and TRBJ1-4, the complete variable domain is KAGVTQTPRYLIKTRGQQVTLSCSPISGHRSVSWYQQTPGQGLQFLFEYFSETQRNKGNFPGRFSGRQFSNSRSEMNVSTLELGDSALYLCASSSGHGANEKLFFGSGTQLSVL.